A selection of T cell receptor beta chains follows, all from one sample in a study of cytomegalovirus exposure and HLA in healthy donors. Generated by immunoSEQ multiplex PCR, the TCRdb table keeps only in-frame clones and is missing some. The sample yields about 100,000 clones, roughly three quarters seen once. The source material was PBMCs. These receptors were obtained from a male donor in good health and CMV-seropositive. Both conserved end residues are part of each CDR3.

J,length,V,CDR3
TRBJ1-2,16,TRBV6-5,CASSYYRDRPNYGYTF
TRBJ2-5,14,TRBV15,CATSRARAEETQYF
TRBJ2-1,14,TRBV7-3,CASSLAPGAGEQFF
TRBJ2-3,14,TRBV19,CASSPGQGPDTQYF
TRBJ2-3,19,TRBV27,CASSFRRPSGGLGTDTQYF
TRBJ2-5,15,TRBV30,CAWSVGLAGGGTQYF
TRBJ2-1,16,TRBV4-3,CASSQQTAREVGEQFF
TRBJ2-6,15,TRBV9,CASSVGIAGANGLTF
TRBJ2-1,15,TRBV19,CASEDGTSSYNEQFF
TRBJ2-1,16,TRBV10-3,CAISEPGASGMGEQFF
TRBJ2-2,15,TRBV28,CASSRGGGSGGELFF
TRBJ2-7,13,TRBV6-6,CASSSTISYEQYF
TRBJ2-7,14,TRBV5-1,CASAISADSYEQYF
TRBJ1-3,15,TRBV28,CASSSGQASGNTIYF
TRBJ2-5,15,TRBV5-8,CASSRSGTGAETQYF
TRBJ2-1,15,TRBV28,CASIIAGRAYNEQFF
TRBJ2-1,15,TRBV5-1,CASTPDSTANNEQFF
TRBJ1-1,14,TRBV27,CASSLGPTNTEAFF
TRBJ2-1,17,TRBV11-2,CASSLRSGSRGDNEQFF
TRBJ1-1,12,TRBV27,CASRPGQNTFFF
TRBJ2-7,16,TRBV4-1,CASSQIRQGTTYEQYF
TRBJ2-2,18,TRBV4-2,CASSREEAGETNTGELFF
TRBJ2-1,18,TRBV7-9,CASSLEGGHRASYNEQFF
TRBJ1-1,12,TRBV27,CASGPTAVMAFF
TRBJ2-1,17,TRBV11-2,CASSPLTRQTTGNEQFF